This passage covers 17 T cell receptor beta chains from one sample sequenced in a study of cytomegalovirus exposure and HLA in healthy donors. With 60 Vbeta and 13 Jbeta primers, the PCR was carried out. Some clones are missing from TCRdb's copy, which holds only in-frame ones; the method was immunoSEQ multiplex PCR. The data show around 130,000 clones, approximately 8.8% seen once. Sample: PBMCs. Receptors were obtained from a man between 35 and 55 years old in good health and CMV-seronegative.

The chain links TRBV5-6 to TRBJ2-2; D unclear. Trimming left V 0 bases short and J 5 bases short, with 5 bases between. CDR1 is SGHDT, CDR2 YYEEEE, per germline. The CDR3 runs 13 residues. The CDR3 spells CASSLVVTGELFF. The CDR3 DNA is TGTGCCAGCAGCTTGGTAGTGACCGGGGAGCTGTTTTTT.

This clone was seen once. This chain connects TRBV4-1 to TRBJ1-3, with D possibly matching TRBD1 (6 bases). This CDR3 has 15 residues. Trimming left V 3 bases short and J 8 bases short, with 17 bases between. Germline V CDR1 and CDR2: MGHRA, YSYEKL. As DNA, the CDR3 is TGCGCCAGCAGCCATTCACAGGGTCTCGGAGACACCATATATTTT. Its protein is CASSHSQGLGDTIYF.

The rearrangement uses TRBV7-2 and TRBJ2-7, with D maybe TRBD1 (5 bases). V dropped 1 base and J dropped 1 base, with 11 bases sitting between them. Germline CDR1 is SGHTA and CDR2 is FQGNSA. The CDR3 runs 15 residues. The CDR3 bases are TGTGCCAGCAGCTTAGTTTCAGGGAATTCCTACGAGCAGTACTTC. It translates to CASSLVSGNSYEQYF.

This chain joins TRBV2 and TRBJ1-1; possible D gene TRBD1, 5 bases. This CDR3 region has 13 residues. The ends were cut back, 2 bases at V and 4 bases at J, with 8 bases in the middle. The V gene's germline CDR1 is SNHLY and CDR2 FYNNEI. The CDR3 here is CASSESGFTEAFF. The CDR3 DNA is TGTGCCAGCAGTGAATCAGGGTTCACTGAAGCTTTCTTT. Using reference TRBV2 and TRBJ1-1 for the parts outside the CDR3, the full variable domain is EPEVTQTPSHQVTQMGQEVILRCVPISNHLYFYWYRQILGQKVEFLVSFYNNEISEKSEIFDDQFSVERPDGSNFTLKIRSTKLEDSAMYFCASSESGFTEAFFGQGTRLTVV.

This clone was counted between two and nine times. The rearrangement uses TRBV19 and TRBJ1-1, with D possibly matching TRBD1 (6 bases). The V end lost 3 bases, the J end lost 7 bases, and 9 bases lay between the germline ends. The length of the CDR3 is 12 residues. Germline CDR1 reads LNHDA; CDR2 reads SQIVND (reference sequence). The CDR3 here is CASSIPTGEAFF. The CDR3 coding sequence is TGTGCCAGTAGTATCCCGACAGGTGAAGCTTTCTTT.

This clone occurred a few times. V is TRBV5-4 and J is TRBJ2-5; perhaps TRBD2 as D (6 bases). This CDR3 comprises 14 residues. The germline V gene has CDR1 SGHNT and CDR2 YYREEE (reference sequence). The germline V and J ends were trimmed by 2 bases and 1 base, with 9 bases remaining between them. CDR3 residues: CASSLGGPQETQYF. The DNA of the CDR3 is TGTGCCAGCAGCTTAGGAGGGCCCCAAGAGACCCAGTACTTC.

The chain uses TRBV30 and TRBJ2-7, with D maybe TRBD1 (5 bases). The CDR3 runs 13 residues. Trimming left V 1 base short and J 0 bases short, with 7 bases between. Germline CDR1 reads GTSNPN; CDR2 reads SVGIG (reference sequence). DNA for the CDR3: TGTGCCTGGAGTGGGGGCCGCTCCTACGAGCAGTACTTC. It yields the protein CAWSGGRSYEQYF. Combining the CDR3 with reference TRBV30 and TRBJ2-7 gives the whole variable domain SQTIHQWPATLVQPVGSPLSLECTVEGTSNPNLYWYRQAAGRGLQLLFYSVGIGQISSEVPQNLSASRPQDRQFILSSKKLLLSDSGFYLCAWSGGRSYEQYFGPGTRLTVT.

This clone was found a few times. The gene calls are TRBV30 and TRBJ2-3; the D is unclear. The V end was cut by 2 bases, the J end by 5 bases, with 11 bases between. CDR1 and CDR2 from the germline V gene are GTSNPN and SVGIG (reference sequence). The CDR3 runs to 13 residues. Written as DNA, the CDR3 is TGTGCCTGGAGTTTGAGCTCCGAAGATACGCAGTATTTT. Translated: CAWSLSSEDTQYF. Looking up the rest from reference TRBV30 and TRBJ2-3 gives the full variable domain: SQTIHQWPATLVQPVGSPLSLECTVEGTSNPNLYWYRQAAGRGLQLLFYSVGIGQISSEVPQNLSASRPQDRQFILSSKKLLLSDSGFYLCAWSLSSEDTQYFGPGTRLTVL.

This chain uses TRBV7-2 with TRBJ1-5, with 11 bases lining up with TRBD1. V trimming: 4 bases; J trimming: 3 bases; junction bases outside the gene matches: 2. Germline V CDR1 and CDR2: SGHTA, FQGNSA. This CDR3 contains 15 residues. Written as DNA, the CDR3 is TGTGCCAGCAGCTGGGACAGGGGGAACAATCAGCCCCAGCATTTT. Translated: CASSWDRGNNQPQHF.

The rearrangement links TRBV5-1 to TRBJ2-1; TRBD1 matches at 9 bases. V trimming: 3 bases; J trimming: 5 bases; junction bases outside the gene matches: 6. This CDR3 has 15 residues. Looked up from germline, CDR1 is SGHRS and CDR2 is YFSETQ. This CDR3 is CASSSGTGWDNEQFF. In DNA form, the CDR3 reads TGCGCCAGCAGCTCAGGGACAGGGTGGGACAATGAGCAGTTCTTC.

The CDR3 protein is CASSTSGTGIPYNEQFF. CDR3 nucleotide sequence: TGTGCCAGTAGTACTTCCGGGACAGGTATCCCCTACAATGAGCAGTTCTTC. The genes are TRBV19 and TRBJ2-1; TRBD1 matches 8 bases. The V and J ends lost 4 bases and 2 bases, in that order; junction bases with no gene match: 10. Germline V lookup: CDR1 LNHDA, CDR2 SQIVND (reference sequence). CDR3 length: 17 residues.

This clone has a handful of counts. A read error may account for a junction end that differs from germline. The gene calls are TRBV7-3 and TRBJ2-2, with D perhaps matching TRBD2 (5 bases). Germline CDR1 and CDR2: SGHTA and FQGTGA. The CDR3 totals 17 residues. The CDR3 sequence is CARSLSPLEGRTGELFF. The CDR3 nucleotides read TGTGCCAGAAGCTTAAGCCCGCTAGAGGGAAGGACCGGGGAGCTGTTTTTT.

V usage is TRBV27 and J usage is TRBJ2-7, with 7 nucleotides matching TRBD1. Unmatched junction bases numbered 3, after V lost 4 bases and J lost 0 bases. Germline V gene lookup returns CDR1 MNHEY and CDR2 SMNVEV (reference sequence). The CDR3 consists of 14 residues. CDR3 in DNA: TGTGCCAGCAGTTGGGCAGGGGGCTCCTACGAGCAGTACTTC. Amino acid sequence: CASSWAGGSYEQYF.

The chain carries TRBV13 and TRBJ1-2; 7 bases are shared with TRBD1. Germline V gene sequence: CDR1 PRHDT, CDR2 FYEKMQ (reference sequence). The CDR3 is 16 amino acids. The V gene end was trimmed by 3 bases and the J gene end by 0 bases; junction bases not matched to a gene: 7. The CDR3 DNA is TGTGCCAGCAGCTTCGGGACAGCCACTTCTAACTATGGCTACACCTTC. Translating it yields CASSFGTATSNYGYTF.

This clone showed up just a few times. The chain uses TRBV18 and TRBJ1-1; TRBD1 agrees at 7 bases. Germline-derived CDR1 and CDR2 are KGHSH and LQKENI. The J segment lost 0 bases and the V segment lost 5 bases, leaving 6 bases of the junction unmatched. The CDR3 has 15 residues. The CDR3 coding sequence is TGTGCCAGCTCAAGGACAGGAGTAATGAACACTGAAGCTTTCTTT. Its translation: CASSRTGVMNTEAFF.

The gene calls are TRBV2 and TRBJ2-7, with D possibly being TRBD2 (5 bases). The length of the CDR3 is 15 residues. Germline V gives CDR1 SNHLY, CDR2 FYNNEI. Trimming took 6 bases from V and 2 from J, leaving 17 bases between them. The CDR3 nucleotides read TGTGCCAGCAGGGGGAGTATGAAGGGCGCCTACGAGCAGTACTTC. Protein sequence: CASRGSMKGAYEQYF.

The rearrangement uses TRBV5-1 and TRBJ2-5; 7 bases are shared with TRBD1. J was trimmed by 0 bases and V by 4 bases; bases with no gene match: 3. This CDR3 is built from 14 residues. The V gene's germline CDR1 is SGHRS and CDR2 YFSETQ. In DNA, the CDR3 is TGCGCCAGCAGCACGGGACAGTACCAAGAGACCCAGTACTTC. This sequence encodes CASSTGQYQETQYF. The full variable domain, in which reference TRBV5-1 and TRBJ2-5 provide the parts outside the CDR3, is KAGVTQTPRYLIKTRGQQVTLSCSPISGHRSVSWYQQTPGQGLQFLFEYFSETQRNKGNFPGRFSGRQFSNSRSEMNVSTLELGDSALYLCASSTGQYQETQYFGPGTRLLVL.